A single sample gave rise to the 26 T cell receptor beta chains below, sequenced in a study of blood T cell repertoires in COVID-19. Generated by immunoSEQ multiplex PCR, the TCRdb table keeps only in-frame clones and is missing some. The sample includes 71,000 or so clones, roughly 83% seen only once; the top ten take 28%. Sequencing input: peripheral blood. These receptors were collected from a man aged 70 or older with acute or convalescent COVID-19.

The chain couples TRBV28 to TRBJ1-2; 9 bases match TRBD1. The CDR3 extends over 14 amino acids. The J segment lost 11 bases and the V segment lost 4 bases, leaving 11 bases of the junction unmatched. Germline V gene lookup returns CDR1 MDHEN and CDR2 SYDVKM. CDR3 protein: CASSSRNRGQGYTF. The DNA of the CDR3 is TGTGCCAGCAGTTCCAGGAACAGGGGACAGGGTTACACCTTC.

The CDR3 DNA sequence: TGTGCCAGTAGTTCCAGGGGGGATACGCAGTATTTT. Encoded protein: CASSSRGDTQYF. The V and J genes are TRBV19 and TRBJ2-3; TRBD1 matches 7 bases. Germline CDR1 LNHDA, CDR2 SQIVND (reference sequence). CDR3 size: 12 residues. The V and J ends lost 5 bases and 6 bases, in that order; junction bases with no gene match: 2.

The rearrangement joins TRBV19 to TRBJ1-5, with 9 bases lining up with TRBD1. The V gene's germline CDR1 is LNHDA and CDR2 SQIVND (reference sequence). The CDR3 totals 19 residues. Trimming cost V 6 bases and J 0 bases; bases outside gene matches: 15. The CDR3 DNA reads as TGTGCCAGTAGCTTTACCGGGACAGGGAGCTCCCATAGCAATCAGCCCCAGCATTTT. This sequence encodes CASSFTGTGSSHSNQPQHF.

The chain joins TRBV15 to TRBJ2-3; 7 positions agree with TRBD1. Germline CDR1 reads LNHNV; CDR2 reads YYDKDF (reference sequence). V gave up 1 base and J gave up 4 bases; unmatched junction bases: 5. The CDR3 loop spans 15 amino acids. The chain's CDR3 is CATSRARGGADTQYF. In DNA form, the CDR3 reads TGTGCCACCAGCAGAGCAAGAGGGGGCGCAGATACGCAGTATTTT.

The CDR3 DNA reads TGCGCCACCGTCGACGACAGGAACTCCTACGAGCAGTACTTC. This translates into CATVDDRNSYEQYF. The gene calls are TRBV10-1 and TRBJ2-7; possible D gene TRBD1, 6 bases. The length of the CDR3 is 14 residues. V lost 10 bases and J 0 bases, leaving 16 bases between the germline ends. Germline lookup yields CDR1 WNHNN and CDR2 SYGVQD (reference sequence).

V and J are TRBV7-2 and TRBJ2-2; 8 bases are a match to TRBD2. The CDR3 contains 17 residues. Trimming at V came to 6 bases and at J to 5 bases, leaving 14 bases not matched to a gene. Germline V gene sequence: CDR1 SGHTA, CDR2 FQGNSA. The chain's CDR3 is CASSPPGRAGGTGELFF. The CDR3 bases are TGTGCCAGCAGTCCTCCCGGCCGGGCGGGAGGAACCGGGGAGCTGTTTTTT. Together with reference TRBV7-2 and TRBJ2-2, the CDR3 gives the full variable domain: GAGVSQSPSNKVTEKGKDVELRCDPISGHTALYWYRQSLGQGLEFLIYFQGNSAPDKSGLPSDRFSAERTGGSVSTLTIQRTQQEDSAVYLCASSPPGRAGGTGELFFGEGSRLTVL.

The chain employs TRBV19 and TRBJ2-2; TRBD1 might be the D (7 bases). This CDR3 is 14 amino acids long. Trimming took 6 bases from V and 5 from J, leaving 13 bases between them. Germline assignment: CDR1 LNHDA and CDR2 SQIVND (reference sequence). Here the CDR3 DNA reads TGTGCCAGTAGGGGCCAGGGGGGTACCGGGGAGCTGTTTTTT. It yields the protein CASRGQGGTGELFF.

CDR3 amino acids: CASAGTSGSDEQFF. CDR3 in DNA: TGCGCCAGCGCCGGGACTAGCGGGAGTGATGAGCAGTTCTTC. The chain recombines TRBV5-1 with TRBJ2-1, with 14 bases fitting TRBD2. Losses at the gene ends were 7 bases for V and 8 bases for J; bases not matched to a gene: 5. The CDR3 has 14 residues. Germline V lookup: CDR1 SGHRS, CDR2 YFSETQ.

V usage is TRBV4-2 and J usage is TRBJ2-1; 7 nucleotides line up with TRBD2. Germline loops: CDR1 LGHNA, CDR2 YNFKEQ. The V and J ends lost 0 bases and 0 bases, in that order; junction bases with no gene match: 2. CDR3 length equals 16 residues. CDR3: CASSQEGGSSYNEQFF. The CDR3 nucleotides read TGTGCCAGCAGCCAAGAGGGGGGGAGCTCCTACAATGAGCAGTTCTTC.

This rearrangement joins TRBV2 to TRBJ2-3; 7 bases agree with TRBD1. The length of the CDR3 is 14 residues. J lost 2 bases, V lost 10 bases, and 9 bases had no gene match. Germline V CDR1 and CDR2: SNHLY, FYNNEI. The CDR3 sequence: CAIPKGGLTDTQYF. The DNA of the CDR3 is TGTGCCATTCCTAAAGGGGGCCTCACAGATACGCAGTATTTT. The variable domain in full, with the rest retrieved from reference TRBV2 and TRBJ2-3, is EPEVTQTPSHQVTQMGQEVILRCVPISNHLYFYWYRQILGQKVEFLVSFYNNEISEKSEIFDDQFSVERPDGSNFTLKIRSTKLEDSAMYFCAIPKGGLTDTQYFGPGTRLTVL.

This clone has just one count. The rearrangement uses TRBV7-3 and TRBJ1-1; tentative D call: TRBD1 (6 bases). CDR1 is SGHTA and CDR2 is FQGTGA in the germline V gene. The ends were cut back, 3 bases at V and 2 bases at J, with 7 bases in the middle. This CDR3 contains 13 residues. This CDR3 reads CASSLDRNTEAFF. CDR3 DNA: TGTGCCAGCAGCTTGGACAGAAACACTGAAGCTTTCTTT.

A single count supports this clone. The V and J genes are TRBV19 and TRBJ2-3; 8 positions agree with TRBD2. Germline V gene data show CDR1 as LNHDA and CDR2 as SQIVND (reference sequence). V shed 5 bases, J shed 0 bases, and the junction held 4 bases outside the gene matches. The CDR3 has 15 amino acids. The CDR3 DNA reads as TGTGCCAGTAGTCCACTAGCGGCTAGCACAGATACGCAGTATTTT. It is translated as CASSPLAASTDTQYF.

The J gene is TRBJ2-1, the V gene TRBV19, with 11 bases matching TRBD2. The trim removed 2 bases at V and 6 bases at J, leaving 15 bases unmatched. The germline gives CDR1 LNHDA, CDR2 SQIVND (reference sequence). CDR3 size: 19 residues. The CDR3 loop reads CASSIIWGTSGRGGNEQFF. The CDR3 coding sequence is TGTGCCAGTAGTATAATTTGGGGAACTAGCGGGAGAGGTGGCAATGAGCAGTTCTTC. The full variable domain, completed using reference TRBV19 and TRBJ2-1, is DGGITQSPKYLFRKEGQNVTLSCEQNLNHDAMYWYRQDPGQGLRLIYYSQIVNDFQKGDIAEGYSVSREKKESFPLTVTSAQKNPTAFYLCASSIIWGTSGRGGNEQFFGPGTRLTVL.

The chain joins TRBV5-1 to TRBJ1-1; TRBD1 aligns across 9 bases. Germline lookup yields CDR1 SGHRS and CDR2 YFSETQ. V gave up 3 bases and J gave up 5 bases; unmatched junction bases: 5. This CDR3 is built from 14 residues. CDR3 region: CASSYRQGGTEAFF. Written as DNA, the CDR3 is TGCGCCAGCAGCTACCGACAGGGGGGGACTGAAGCTTTCTTT.

The chain combines TRBV5-1 with TRBJ2-6, with D possibly TRBD1 on 6 matching bases. Germline-derived CDR1 and CDR2 are SGHRS and YFSETQ. With 6 bases removed from V and 2 bases from J, the gap between germline ends came to 15 bases. The CDR3 runs 16 residues. CDR3 in amino acids: CASTPQNRAGANVLTF. In DNA form, the CDR3 reads TGCGCCAGCACGCCCCAAAACAGGGCTGGGGCCAACGTCCTGACTTTC.

V is TRBV6-5 and J is TRBJ2-7; tentatively, D is TRBD2 (6 bases). The V gene's germline CDR1 is MNHEY and CDR2 SVGAGI. The CDR3 has 13 residues. Trimming took 9 bases from V and 2 from J, leaving 14 bases between them. CDR3 amino acids: CASSPGGTYEQYF. CDR3 DNA: TGTGCCAGTTCCCCCGGGGGTACCTACGAGCAGTACTTC.

V usage is TRBV5-1 and J usage is TRBJ2-1, with TRBD2 identical over 10 bases. The CDR3 consists of 18 residues. V was clipped by 1 base and J by 0 bases; unmatched bases: 7. Germline assignment: CDR1 SGHRS and CDR2 YFSETQ. The CDR3 nucleotides read TGCGCCAGCAGCTTGAGGCTAGCGGGAGTTCTCTCCTACAATGAGCAGTTCTTC. Translating gives CASSLRLAGVLSYNEQFF. The whole variable domain, filled in from reference TRBV5-1 and TRBJ2-1, reads KAGVTQTPRYLIKTRGQQVTLSCSPISGHRSVSWYQQTPGQGLQFLFEYFSETQRNKGNFPGRFSGRQFSNSRSEMNVSTLELGDSALYLCASSLRLAGVLSYNEQFFGPGTRLTVL.

The chain joins TRBV27 to TRBJ2-1; 7 nucleotides match TRBD2. The length of the CDR3 is 16 residues. Germline CDR1 and CDR2: MNHEY and SMNVEV (reference sequence). Unmatched junction bases numbered 6, after V lost 4 bases and J lost 0 bases. The CDR3 sequence: CASSSPLAVSYNEQFF. In nucleotides, the CDR3 is TGTGCCAGCAGTTCCCCGCTAGCGGTCTCCTACAATGAGCAGTTCTTC.

This clone showed up just once. Mismatch with germline at one junction end may stem from a read error. The V gene is TRBV6-6, the J gene TRBJ2-1, with TRBD2 identical over 13 bases. Per germline, CDR1 MNHNY and CDR2 SVGAGI (reference sequence). This CDR3 spans 19 amino acids. In DNA form, the CDR3 reads TGTGCCAGCAGTCCCCTGGGACTAGCGGGAACCTCCTCCAACAATGAGCAGTTCTTC. Protein sequence: CASSPLGLAGTSSNNEQFF.

The chain links TRBV9 to TRBJ1-3; D gene uncertain. The CDR3 sequence is 15 residues long. CDR1 and CDR2 (germline): SGDLS, YYNGEE. Trimming pared 3 bases from V and 0 bases from J, leaving 10 bases between. This chain's CDR3 is CASSATSGSGNTIYF. The CDR3 coding sequence is TGTGCCAGCAGCGCCACATCGGGCTCTGGAAACACCATATATTTT.

This chain links TRBV5-8 with TRBJ2-7; 10 bases match TRBD1. This CDR3 comprises 15 residues. With 3 bases clipped from V and 5 bases from J, the junction kept 8 bases outside the gene matches. Germline V gene data show CDR1 as SGHTS and CDR2 as YDEGEE. The CDR3 loop reads CASSSPGQGYDEQYF. CDR3 DNA: TGTGCCAGCAGCTCCCCGGGACAGGGGTACGACGAGCAGTACTTC.

This clone was seen a single time. The chain combines TRBV13 with TRBJ2-3; D perhaps matches TRBD2 (5 bases). Deletions cut 2 bases from V and 0 bases from J, with 18 bases between. The CDR3 has 18 residues. CDR1 and CDR2 from the germline V gene are PRHDT and FYEKMQ (reference sequence). CDR3 in amino acids: CASSLRRRWETSTDTQYF. The CDR3 DNA follows: TGTGCCAGCAGCTTACGGAGAAGGTGGGAGACTAGCACAGATACGCAGTATTTT.

The chain is built from TRBV10-1 and TRBJ2-2, with 10 bases that match TRBD2. V lost 4 bases, J lost 5 bases, and 4 bases stayed unmatched. The CDR3 covers 15 residues. The germline gives CDR1 WNHNN, CDR2 SYGVQD (reference sequence). The CDR3 loop is CASSALAGETGELFF. DNA for the CDR3: TGCGCCAGCAGTGCCCTAGCGGGAGAAACCGGGGAGCTGTTTTTT.

The rearrangement uses TRBV5-1 and TRBJ2-5; no clear D gene. This CDR3 is 11 amino acids long. V was cut by 7 bases and J by 5 bases, with 9 bases left in between. Germline V gene sequence: CDR1 SGHRS, CDR2 YFSETQ. CDR3: CASRQTETQYF. The CDR3 nucleotides read TGCGCCAGCCGACAAACGGAGACCCAGTACTTC.

The chain links TRBV7-9 to TRBJ1-1; D is possibly TRBD1 (5 bases). The ends were cut back, 4 bases at V and 0 bases at J, with 15 bases in the middle. The CDR3 extends over 16 amino acids. CDR1 is SEHNR and CDR2 is FQNEAQ in the germline V gene (reference sequence). CDR3: CASSSWQGGMNTEAFF. The CDR3 nucleotides are TGTGCCAGCAGCTCTTGGCAGGGAGGGATGAACACTGAAGCTTTCTTT.

The gene calls are TRBV28 and TRBJ2-2; TRBD1 might be the D (5 bases). Trimming took off 6 bases at V and 8 bases at J, with 13 bases between the two ends. Germline loops: CDR1 MDHEN, CDR2 SYDVKM. The CDR3 covers 13 residues. CDR3 sequence: CASRPDRQGELFF. For the CDR3, the DNA is TGTGCCAGCAGGCCCGATAGACAGGGGGAGCTGTTTTTT.